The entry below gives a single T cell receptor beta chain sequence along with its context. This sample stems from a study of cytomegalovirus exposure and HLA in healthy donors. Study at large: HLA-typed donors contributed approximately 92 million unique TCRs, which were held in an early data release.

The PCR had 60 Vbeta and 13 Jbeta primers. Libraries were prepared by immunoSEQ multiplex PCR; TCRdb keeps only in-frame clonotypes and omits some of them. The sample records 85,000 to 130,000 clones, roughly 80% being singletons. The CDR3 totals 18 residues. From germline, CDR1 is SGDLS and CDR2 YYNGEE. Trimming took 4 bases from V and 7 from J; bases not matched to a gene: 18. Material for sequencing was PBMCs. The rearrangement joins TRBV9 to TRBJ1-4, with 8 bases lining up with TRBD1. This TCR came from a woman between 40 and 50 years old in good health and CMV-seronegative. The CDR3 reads CASSPLNRGMKEGEKLFF. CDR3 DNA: TGTGCCAGCAGCCCACTCAACAGGGGGATGAAGGAGGGTGAAAAACTGTTTTTT.